A single sample gave rise to the 29 T cell receptor beta chains below, sequenced in a study of shared clonotypes between healthy human individuals. The method was immunoSEQ multiplex PCR; TCRdb's version includes in-frame clones alone and lacks a portion of them. This table holds fewer than 600,000 clones, around 79% found once. Material: PBMCs. The receptors were gathered from a woman aged 40 to 49 in good health. Some clones in this sample may be carry-over from other donors' samples.

V and J are TRBV4-2 and TRBJ2-5; possibly TRBD1 or TRBD2 for D (5 bases each). The end of the DNA fits TRBJ2-7 better, so the J call may be wrong. The CDR3 consists of 13 residues. CDR1 and CDR2 (germline): LGHNA, YNFKEQ. The CDR3 loop is CASSLGTSYEQYF. In DNA form, the CDR3 reads TGTGCCAGCAGCCTAGGGACCTCCTACGAGCAGTACTTC.

This chain links TRBV11-2 with TRBJ2-5; D remains ambiguous. The CDR3 extends over 12 amino acids. V lost 8 bases and J 4 bases, leaving 11 bases between the germline ends. The germline gives CDR1 SGHAT, CDR2 FQNNGV. Here the CDR3 DNA reads TGTGCCAGCCGCGCCCTCCTAGAGACCCAGTACTTC. This translates into CASRALLETQYF.

The chain links TRBV10-2 to TRBJ2-1; D unresolved. The CDR3 is made up of 12 amino acids. Between the trimmed V and J ends, which lost 8 bases and 5 bases, there was a span of 10 bases. In germline, CDR1 is WSHSY, CDR2 SAAADI. The CDR3 loop is CASGQRHNEQFF. In DNA form, the CDR3 reads TGCGCCAGCGGCCAGCGACACAATGAGCAGTTCTTC.

The chain carries TRBV29-1 and TRBJ2-2; perhaps TRBD1 as D (5 bases). V dropped 4 bases and J dropped 7 bases, with 13 bases sitting between them. The CDR3 runs 13 residues. Germline loops: CDR1 SQVTM, CDR2 ANQGSEA. Here the CDR3 DNA reads TGCAGCGTTGGGCAGGGTTTTCACGGGGAGCTGTTTTTT. This codes for CSVGQGFHGELFF.

The J gene is TRBJ1-2, the V gene TRBV5-1; TRBD1 agrees at 7 bases. The length of the CDR3 is 13 residues. Germline CDR1 is SGHRS and CDR2 is YFSETQ. The V segment lost 4 bases and the J segment 5 bases; nucleotides outside the gene matches: 5. The chain's CDR3 is CASSPGTAYGYTF. CDR3 nucleotides: TGCGCCAGCAGCCCCGGGACAGCTTATGGCTACACCTTC.

This chain links TRBV5-1 with TRBJ2-3; unclear D gene. V lost 3 bases and J 2 bases, leaving 13 bases between the germline ends. Per germline, CDR1 SGHRS and CDR2 YFSETQ. The CDR3 has 15 residues. CDR3 DNA: TGCGCCAGCAGCTCCGAGGACGGAAACACAGATACGCAGTATTTT. Translated: CASSSEDGNTDTQYF.

A single count supports this clone. V and J are TRBV4-1 and TRBJ2-7, with 12 bases lining up with TRBD1. The V gene end was trimmed by 3 bases and the J gene end by 3 bases; junction bases not matched to a gene: 6. CDR1 is MGHRA, CDR2 YSYEKL, per germline. The CDR3 is made up of 16 amino acids. The CDR3 bases are TGCGCCAGCAGCCATCCGCGGGACAGGGGGCACTACGAGCAGTACTTC. It translates to CASSHPRDRGHYEQYF.

The chain couples TRBV11-2 to TRBJ1-2, with D tentatively TRBD1 (5 bases). The CDR3 runs to 13 residues. The V end lost 4 bases, the J end lost 7 bases, and 13 bases lay between the germline ends. From germline, CDR1 is SGHAT and CDR2 FQNNGV. The CDR3 region has the DNA TGTGCCAGCAGCTCGACCTGGGGGGGTGGCTACACCTTC. It specifies CASSSTWGGGYTF.

The V gene is TRBV30, the J gene TRBJ2-7, with TRBD1 identical over 7 bases. This CDR3 contains 14 residues. The ends lost 4 bases at V and 2 bases at J; junction bases unmatched: 8. CDR1 GTSNPN and CDR2 SVGIG come from the germline V gene (reference sequence). The DNA of the CDR3 is TGTGCCTGGAACGAAGGGGGCGGAACCTACGAGCAGTACTTC. This encodes CAWNEGGGTYEQYF.

This clone appeared a few times. J is TRBJ1-1 and V is TRBV11-2, with 9 bases identical to TRBD1. The length of the CDR3 is 18 residues. V trimming: 1 base; J trimming: 1 base; junction bases outside the gene matches: 10. CDR1 and CDR2 from the germline V gene are SGHAT and FQNNGV. CDR3 nucleotides: TGTGCCAGCAGCTTAGCCTTGGGCGGGACAGGGAAGAACACTGAAGCTTTCTTT. Translation gives CASSLALGGTGKNTEAFF.

The chain joins TRBV5-6 to TRBJ1-5; no reliable D call. Germline CDR1 is SGHDT and CDR2 is YYEEEE. The V end lost 0 bases, the J end lost 6 bases, and 10 bases lay between the germline ends. The CDR3 covers 14 residues. The CDR3 DNA reads as TGTGCCAGCAGCTTGGCCATCTCCTCTCAGCCCCAGCATTTT. It is translated as CASSLAISSQPQHF.

In regard to this clone: The same CDR3 also results from other DNA sequences found in this sample. V is TRBV30 and J is TRBJ2-3; D is uncertain. Germline V gene data show CDR1 as GTSNPN and CDR2 as SVGIG (reference sequence). This CDR3 spans 12 amino acids. V dropped 5 bases and J dropped 2 bases, with 8 bases sitting between them. The CDR3 nucleotides read TGTGCCTGGTCCTCATCCACAGATACGCAGTATTTT. This translates into CAWSSSTDTQYF.

This clone was picked up one time. V is TRBV2 and J is TRBJ1-3; D remains unclear. Germline V gene lookup returns CDR1 SNHLY and CDR2 FYNNEI. CDR3 length: 16 residues. V dropped 7 bases and J dropped 0 bases, with 16 bases sitting between them. CDR3 protein: CASTSQGPGSGNTIYF. As DNA, the CDR3 is TGTGCCAGCACGAGCCAAGGGCCGGGCTCTGGAAACACCATATATTTT.

The genes are TRBV29-1 and TRBJ2-5, with D possibly being TRBD1 (5 bases). The CDR3 has 14 amino acids. From germline, CDR1 is SQVTM and CDR2 ANQGSEA. V was shortened by 3 bases and J by 2 bases, with 13 bases between the two germline ends. The CDR3 reads CSVDKGRVQETQYF. CDR3 bases: TGCAGCGTTGACAAAGGCAGGGTTCAAGAGACCCAGTACTTC. Drawing the rest from reference TRBV29-1 and TRBJ2-5, the complete variable domain is SAVISQKPSRDICQRGTSLTIQCQVDSQVTMMFWYRQQPGQSLTLIATANQGSEATYESGFVIDKFPISRPNLTFSTLTVSNMSPEDSSIYLCSVDKGRVQETQYFGPGTRLLVL.

J is TRBJ2-2 and V is TRBV6-1; maybe TRBD1 (6 bases). Trimming cost V 1 base and J 8 bases, with 8 bases left between them. The CDR3 has 13 residues. In germline, CDR1 is MNHNS, CDR2 SASEGT. The CDR3 loop reads CASSEVRGGELFF. As DNA, the CDR3 is TGTGCCAGCAGTGAAGTGAGGGGGGGGGAGCTGTTTTTT.

This CDR3 is CASSGGELFRLEYEQYF. The CDR3 DNA sequence: TGTGCCAGCAGTGGCGGTGAATTATTTCGCCTCGAATACGAGCAGTACTTC. This chain uses TRBV6-1 with TRBJ2-7, with no clear D. Germline lookup yields CDR1 MNHNS and CDR2 SASEGT. The CDR3 runs to 17 residues. V lost 4 bases to trimming and J lost 4 bases, with 23 bases between them.

The chain combines TRBV7-9 with TRBJ2-2, with TRBD1 matching over 11 bases. This CDR3 region has 15 residues. Per the germline V gene, CDR1 is SEHNR and CDR2 is FQNEAQ (reference sequence). The V segment lost 6 bases and the J segment 6 bases; nucleotides outside the gene matches: 6. The CDR3 nucleotides are TGTGCCAGCAGGAGGGACAGGGGGGGCTCCGGGGAGCTGTTTTTT. Residues: CASRRDRGGSGELFF.

The chain's CDR3 is CASCFGTPPYEQYF. DNA of the CDR3: TGTGCCAGCTGCTTTGGGACGCCCCCCTACGAGCAGTACTTC. The chain has TRBV28 and TRBJ2-7; D might be TRBD1 or TRBD2, each matching 5 bases. V gave up 8 bases and J gave up 2 bases, with 16 bases separating them. Per germline, CDR1 MDHEN and CDR2 SYDVKM. The length of the CDR3 is 14 residues. Combining the CDR3 with reference TRBV28 and TRBJ2-7 gives the whole variable domain DVKVTQSSRYLVKRTGEKVFLECVQDMDHENMFWYRQDPGLGLRLIYFSYDVKMKEKGDIPEGYSVSREKKERFSLILESASTNQTSMYLCASCFGTPPYEQYFGPGTRLTVT.

The J gene is TRBJ2-3, the V gene TRBV4-2, with D tentatively TRBD1 (6 bases). This CDR3 comprises 15 residues. In germline, CDR1 is LGHNA, CDR2 YNFKEQ. V was trimmed by 5 bases and J by 4 bases, leaving 16 bases between them. In nucleotides, the CDR3 is TGTGCCAGCAGCAAGGGGGAACTGGTCGCAGATACGCAGTATTTT. As protein: CASSKGELVADTQYF.

V is TRBV5-1 and J is TRBJ1-4, with D perhaps matching TRBD1 (5 bases). Germline lookup yields CDR1 SGHRS and CDR2 YFSETQ. Trimming took 0 bases from V and 0 from J, leaving 12 bases between them. The CDR3 covers 17 residues. The CDR3: CASSLVPEGSTNEKLFF. The CDR3 DNA is TGCGCCAGCAGCTTGGTCCCTGAGGGGTCAACTAATGAAAAACTGTTTTTT.

CDR3 sequence reads: CASSAGLGGQPQHF. The CDR3 nucleotides are TGTGCCAGCAGCGCTGGACTCGGAGGTCAGCCCCAGCATTTT. J is TRBJ1-5 and V is TRBV2, with unresolved D. Trimming left V 6 bases short and J 6 bases short, with 15 bases between. This CDR3 is built from 14 residues. Per the germline V gene, CDR1 is SNHLY and CDR2 is FYNNEI.

This chain links TRBV7-3 with TRBJ2-5, with 7 positions matching TRBD2. V trimming: 4 bases; J trimming: 3 bases; junction bases outside the gene matches: 11. CDR3 length equals 16 residues. Looked up from germline, CDR1 is SGHTA and CDR2 is FQGTGA. The CDR3 bases are TGTGCCAGCAGCTCCCTTGGGCCAGGGAGGGAAGAGACCCAGTACTTC. Translated, it gives CASSSLGPGREETQYF.

The chain has TRBV30 and TRBJ2-7; 9 nucleotides agree with TRBD2. The germline gives CDR1 GTSNPN, CDR2 SVGIG (reference sequence). Trimming cost V 3 bases and J 7 bases; bases outside gene matches: 10. There are 14 residues in the CDR3. The CDR3 DNA sequence: TGTGCCTGGAGGAAAGCGGGAGGCCCCCGGGAGCAGTACTTC. This codes for CAWRKAGGPREQYF.

V and J are TRBV5-1 and TRBJ2-7; possibly TRBD1 for D (6 bases). Trimming pared 4 bases from V and 6 bases from J, leaving 20 bases between. This CDR3 region has 15 residues. Per germline, CDR1 SGHRS and CDR2 YFSETQ. DNA for the CDR3: TGCGCCAGCAGCCCGGGCGGAGGCCAAGGGGGCGAGCAGTACTTC. Its protein is CASSPGGGQGGEQYF.

The chain joins TRBV2 to TRBJ2-2, with D possibly matching TRBD2 (5 bases). The V gene lost 7 bases and the J gene lost 6 bases, with 12 bases spanning the gap. The germline CDR1 and CDR2 sequences are SNHLY and FYNNEI. The CDR3 consists of 13 residues. CDR3 loop: CASMRLAAGELFF. CDR3 nucleotides: TGTGCCAGCATGAGGCTAGCAGCCGGGGAGCTGTTTTTT.

The sample holds many counts of this clone. The chain combines TRBV27 with TRBJ2-5; 11 positions match TRBD2. V lost 8 bases, J lost 5 bases, and 4 bases stayed unmatched. CDR1 and CDR2 (germline): MNHEY, SMNVEV (reference sequence). This CDR3 spans 13 amino acids. The CDR3 DNA follows: TGTGCCAGCGGGGGACTAGCGGAGGAGACCCAGTACTTC. This sequence encodes CASGGLAEETQYF.

The chain employs TRBV7-3 and TRBJ2-3, with 9 bases matching TRBD1. CDR3 size: 15 residues. Germline V gene data show CDR1 as SGHTA and CDR2 as FQGTGA. V shed 5 bases, J shed 1 base, and the junction held 4 bases outside the gene matches. The DNA of the CDR3 is TGTGCCAGCAGCATTCGGACAGGGGGCACAGATACGCAGTATTTT. Its protein product is CASSIRTGGTDTQYF.

The genes are TRBV19 and TRBJ2-1; 7 bases agree with TRBD2. Unmatched junction bases numbered 4, after V lost 3 bases and J lost 2 bases. The CDR3 is 15 residues long. Germline V lookup: CDR1 LNHDA, CDR2 SQIVND (reference sequence). CDR3 in amino acids: CASSIRAGPYNEQFF. In DNA, the CDR3 is TGTGCCAGTAGTATTAGAGCGGGACCCTACAATGAGCAGTTCTTC.

The chain uses TRBV29-1 and TRBJ2-3, with TRBD1 identical over 7 bases. Germline lookup yields CDR1 SQVTM and CDR2 ANQGSEA. After removal of 2 bases from V and 1 base from J, the junction contained 3 bases not matched to a gene. There are 14 residues in the CDR3. The CDR3 region is CSVENGQGTDTQYF. The CDR3 DNA follows: TGCAGCGTTGAAAACGGACAGGGCACAGATACGCAGTATTTT.